Detailed here is one TCR beta chain. The antigen remains unidentified. The data belong to a study of T cells after yellow fever vaccination. Broader study findings: Just a small share of clonotypes turned up in the CD4 compartment as well as the CD8 compartment.

The CDR3 is made up of 17 amino acids. In TCRdb, the 5' RACE reads were re-called with MiXCR into one record per CDR3 protein. Of almost 600,000 distinct CDR3 sequences listed, roughly 13% were seen once; the top ten hold over 12%. The sequence was obtained from a man aged 25-40 years who received the YFV17D yellow fever vaccine. The J gene is TRBJ2-1, the V gene TRBV12-1; the table names TRBD2, a call not compared with the DNA. TRBV12-1 is a documented pseudogene. The material sequenced was PBMCs, taken on the day of the yellow fever booster vaccination. CDR3 protein: CASRSTSGRGSYNEQFF. As DNA, the CDR3 is TGTGCCAGCAGATCCACTAGCGGGAGAGGCTCCTACAATGAGCAGTTCTTC.